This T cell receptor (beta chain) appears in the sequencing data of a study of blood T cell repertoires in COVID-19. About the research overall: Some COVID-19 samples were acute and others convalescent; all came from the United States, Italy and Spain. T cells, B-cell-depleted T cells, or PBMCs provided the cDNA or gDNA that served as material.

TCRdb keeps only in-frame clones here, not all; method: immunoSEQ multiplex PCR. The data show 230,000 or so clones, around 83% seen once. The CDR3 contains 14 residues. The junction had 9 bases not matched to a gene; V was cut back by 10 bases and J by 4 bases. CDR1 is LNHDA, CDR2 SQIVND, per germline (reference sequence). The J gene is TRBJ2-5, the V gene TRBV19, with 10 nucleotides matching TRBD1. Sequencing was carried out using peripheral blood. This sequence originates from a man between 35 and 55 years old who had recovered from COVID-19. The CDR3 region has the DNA TGTGCCACGCACCCGGGACAGGGGAGAGAGACCCAGTACTTC. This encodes CATHPGQGRETQYF. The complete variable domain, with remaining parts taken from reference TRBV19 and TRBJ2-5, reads DGGITQSPKYLFRKEGQNVTLSCEQNLNHDAMYWYRQDPGQGLRLIYYSQIVNDFQKGDIAEGYSVSREKKESFPLTVTSAQKNPTAFYLCATHPGQGRETQYFGPGTRLLVL.